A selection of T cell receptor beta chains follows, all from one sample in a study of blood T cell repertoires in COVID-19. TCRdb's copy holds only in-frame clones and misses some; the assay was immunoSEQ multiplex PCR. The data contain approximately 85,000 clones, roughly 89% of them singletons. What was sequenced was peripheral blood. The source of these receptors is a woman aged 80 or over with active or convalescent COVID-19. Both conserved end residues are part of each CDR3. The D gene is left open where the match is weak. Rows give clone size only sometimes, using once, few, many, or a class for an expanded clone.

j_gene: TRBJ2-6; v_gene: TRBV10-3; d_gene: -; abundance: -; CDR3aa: CAISEPMTVTISGANVLTF; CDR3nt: TGTGCCATCAGTGAACCTATGACAGTGACCATCTCTGGGGCCAACGTCCTGACTTTC
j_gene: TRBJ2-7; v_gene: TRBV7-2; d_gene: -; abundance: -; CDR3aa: CASSLEVGRYEQYF; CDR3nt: TGTGCCAGCAGCTTAGAAGTTGGGAGATACGAGCAGTACTTC
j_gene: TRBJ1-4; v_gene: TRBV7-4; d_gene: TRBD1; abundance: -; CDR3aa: CASSFRTGSNEKLFF; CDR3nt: TGTGCCAGCAGCTTTCGGACAGGGTCTAATGAAAAACTGTTTTTT
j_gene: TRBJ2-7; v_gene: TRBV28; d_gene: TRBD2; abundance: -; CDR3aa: CASISPGGVPYEQYF; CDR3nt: TGTGCCAGCATCTCTCCGGGGGGAGTTCCTTACGAGCAGTACTTC
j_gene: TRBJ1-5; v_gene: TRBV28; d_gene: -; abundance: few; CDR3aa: CASLPTAGLPQHF; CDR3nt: TGTGCCAGCCTCCCAACAGCGGGGCTGCCCCAGCATTTT
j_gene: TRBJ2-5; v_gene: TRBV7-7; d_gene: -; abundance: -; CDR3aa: CASSLGGDQETQYF; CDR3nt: TGTGCTAGCAGCTTAGGCGGGGACCAAGAGACCCAGTACTTC
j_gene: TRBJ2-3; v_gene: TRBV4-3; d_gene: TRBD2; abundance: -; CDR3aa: CASSPGGVDTQYF; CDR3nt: TGCGCCAGCAGCCCGGGGGGGGTGGATACGCAGTATTTT
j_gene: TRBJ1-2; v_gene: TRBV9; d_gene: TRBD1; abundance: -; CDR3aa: CASSVDRGSDGYTF; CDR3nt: TGTGCCAGCAGCGTGGACAGGGGGAGTGATGGCTACACCTTC
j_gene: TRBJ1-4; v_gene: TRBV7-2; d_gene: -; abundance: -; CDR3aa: CASSDYLGEKLFF; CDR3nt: TGTGCCAGCAGCGACTATCTCGGTGAAAAACTGTTTTTT
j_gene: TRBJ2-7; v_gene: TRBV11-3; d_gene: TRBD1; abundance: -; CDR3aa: CASSHRDRGYEQYF; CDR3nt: TGTGCCAGCAGCCACCGGGACAGGGGCTACGAGCAGTACTTC
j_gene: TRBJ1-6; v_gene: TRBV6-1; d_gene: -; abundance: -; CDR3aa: CASSEAGGNSPLHF; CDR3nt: TGTGCCAGCAGTGAAGCGGGGGGAAATTCACCCCTCCACTTT
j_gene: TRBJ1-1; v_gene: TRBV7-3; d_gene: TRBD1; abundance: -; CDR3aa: CASSAQGQGIFGTEAFF; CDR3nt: TGTGCCAGCAGCGCCCAAGGACAGGGGATTTTTGGGACTGAAGCTTTCTTT
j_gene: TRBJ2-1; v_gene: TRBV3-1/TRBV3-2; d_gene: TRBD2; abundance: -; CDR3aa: CASSLSGRGNNEQFF; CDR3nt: TGTGCCAGCAGCCTTAGCGGGAGAGGTAACAATGAGCAGTTCTTC
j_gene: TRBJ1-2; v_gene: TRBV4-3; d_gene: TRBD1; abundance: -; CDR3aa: CASSQETGGIYGYTF; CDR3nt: TGCGCCAGCAGCCAAGAGACAGGGGGGATCTATGGCTACACCTTC
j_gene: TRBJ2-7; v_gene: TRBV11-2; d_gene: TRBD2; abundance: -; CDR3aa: CASSPGTSGSYEQYF; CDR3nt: TGTGCCAGCAGCCCCGGGACTAGCGGGAGTTACGAGCAGTACTTC
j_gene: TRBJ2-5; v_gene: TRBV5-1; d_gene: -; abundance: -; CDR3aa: CASSPNVREVETQYF; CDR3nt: TGCGCCAGCAGCCCTAACGTCAGGGAGGTAGAGACCCAGTACTTC
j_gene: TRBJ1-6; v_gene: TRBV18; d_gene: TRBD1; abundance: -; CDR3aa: CASSPRGQGIRSSYNSPLHF; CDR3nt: TGTGCCAGCTCACCACGAGGACAGGGCATTAGGAGCTCCTATAATTCACCCCTCCACTTT
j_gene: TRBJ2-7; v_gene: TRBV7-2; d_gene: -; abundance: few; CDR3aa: CASSLGGSIHEQYF; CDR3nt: TGTGCCAGCAGCTTAGGTGGTAGTATCCACGAGCAGTACTTC
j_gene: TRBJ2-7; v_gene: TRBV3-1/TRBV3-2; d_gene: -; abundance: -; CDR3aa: CASSQWPSLVVSDEQYF; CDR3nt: TGTGCCAGCAGCCAATGGCCGAGCCTAGTAGTATCCGACGAGCAGTACTTC
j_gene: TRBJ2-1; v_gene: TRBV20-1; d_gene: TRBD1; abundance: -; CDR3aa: CSASWDRGNNEQFF; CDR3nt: TGCAGTGCTAGTTGGGACAGGGGCAACAATGAGCAGTTCTTC
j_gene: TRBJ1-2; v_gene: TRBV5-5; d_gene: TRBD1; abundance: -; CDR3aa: CASSITGQRDYGYTF; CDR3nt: TGTGCCAGCAGCATCACGGGACAGCGCGACTATGGCTACACCTTC
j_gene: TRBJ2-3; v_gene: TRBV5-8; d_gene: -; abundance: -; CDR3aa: CASSFDAGTDTQYF; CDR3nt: TGTGCCAGCAGCTTCGATGCGGGCACAGATACGCAGTATTTT
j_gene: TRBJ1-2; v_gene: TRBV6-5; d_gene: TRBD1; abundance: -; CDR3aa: CASSSTGKNYGYTF; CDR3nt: TGTGCCAGCAGTTCGACAGGGAAGAACTATGGCTACACCTTC
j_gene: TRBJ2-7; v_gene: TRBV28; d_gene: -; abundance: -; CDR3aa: CASSPDDGGYEQYF; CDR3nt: TGTGCCAGCAGTCCCGATGACGGAGGCTACGAGCAGTACTTC
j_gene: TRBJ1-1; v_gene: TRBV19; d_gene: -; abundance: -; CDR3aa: CASSTRPRETEAFF; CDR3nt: TGTGCCAGTAGCACTCGACCCCGGGAGACTGAAGCTTTCTTT
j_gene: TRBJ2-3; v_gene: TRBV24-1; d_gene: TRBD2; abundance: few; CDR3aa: CATSDPLAGGSPDTQYF; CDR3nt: TGTGCCACCAGTGATCCACTAGCGGGAGGTTCCCCAGATACGCAGTATTTT
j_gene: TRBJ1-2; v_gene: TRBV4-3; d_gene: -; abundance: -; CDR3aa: CASSQDIRDGYTF; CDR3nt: TGCGCCAGCAGCCAAGATATCAGGGATGGCTACACCTTC
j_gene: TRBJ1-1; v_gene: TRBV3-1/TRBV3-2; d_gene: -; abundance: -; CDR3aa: CASSLGPAEDTEAFF; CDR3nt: TGTGCCAGCAGCCTCGGCCCGGCGGAGGACACTGAAGCTTTCTTT
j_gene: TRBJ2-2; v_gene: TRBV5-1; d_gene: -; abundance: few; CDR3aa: CASGFSGTGELFF; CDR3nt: TGCGCCAGCGGATTCAGCGGGACCGGGGAGCTGTTTTTT
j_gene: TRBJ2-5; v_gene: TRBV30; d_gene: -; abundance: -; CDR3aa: CAWSSLGRQETQYF; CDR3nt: TGTGCCTGGAGTTCCCTGGGGCGTCAAGAGACCCAGTACTTC
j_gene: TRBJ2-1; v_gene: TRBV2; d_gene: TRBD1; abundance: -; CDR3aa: CASGWTGYNEQFF; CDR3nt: TGTGCCAGCGGGTGGACAGGTTACAATGAGCAGTTCTTC
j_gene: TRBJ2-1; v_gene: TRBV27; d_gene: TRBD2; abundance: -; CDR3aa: CASSPLAGGPANEQFF; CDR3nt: TGTGCCAGCAGTCCATTAGCGGGAGGGCCGGCAAATGAGCAGTTCTTC
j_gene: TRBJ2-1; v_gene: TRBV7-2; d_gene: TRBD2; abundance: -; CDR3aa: CASGATSGYNEQFF; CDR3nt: TGTGCCAGCGGGGCGACTAGCGGTTACAATGAGCAGTTCTTC
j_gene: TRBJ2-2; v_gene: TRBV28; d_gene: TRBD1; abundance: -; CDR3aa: CASKTGGEIGLFF; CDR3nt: TGTGCCAGCAAGACAGGGGGCGAAATTGGGCTGTTTTTT
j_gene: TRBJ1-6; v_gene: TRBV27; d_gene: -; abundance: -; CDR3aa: CASSYQGKHSPLHF; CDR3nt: TGTGCCAGCAGTTATCAGGGGAAACATTCACCCCTCCACTTT
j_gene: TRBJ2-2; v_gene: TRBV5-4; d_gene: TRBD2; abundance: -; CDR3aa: CASSGGGTNTGELFF; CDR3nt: TGTGCCAGCAGTGGCGGGGGAACGAACACCGGGGAGCTGTTTTTT
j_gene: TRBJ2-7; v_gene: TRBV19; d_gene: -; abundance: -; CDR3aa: CASSLQSSYEQYF; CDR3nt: TGTGCCAGTAGTTTACAGAGCTCCTACGAGCAGTACTTC
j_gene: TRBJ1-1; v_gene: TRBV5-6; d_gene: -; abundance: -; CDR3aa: CASSSIQGHGTEAFF; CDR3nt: TGTGCCAGCAGCTCGATACAGGGACATGGCACTGAAGCTTTCTTT
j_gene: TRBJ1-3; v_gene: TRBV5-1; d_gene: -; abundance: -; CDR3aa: CASSLLSGNTIYF; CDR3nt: TGCGCCAGCAGCTTACTCTCCGGAAACACCATATATTTT
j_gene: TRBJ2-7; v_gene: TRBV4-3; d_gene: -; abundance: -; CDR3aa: CASSQLQHYEQYF; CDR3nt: TGCGCCAGCAGCCAATTACAGCACTACGAGCAGTACTTC
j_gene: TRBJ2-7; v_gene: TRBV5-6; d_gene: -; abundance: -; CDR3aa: CASSLVAITYEQYF; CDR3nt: TGTGCCAGCAGCTTGGTTGCTATAACCTACGAGCAGTACTTC
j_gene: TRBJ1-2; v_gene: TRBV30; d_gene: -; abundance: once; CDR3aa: CAWRQVSGEGYTF; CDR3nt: TGTGCCTGGAGGCAGGTATCGGGAGAGGGCTACACCTTC
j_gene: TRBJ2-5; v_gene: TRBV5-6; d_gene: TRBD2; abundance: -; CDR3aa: CASSLSGEKETQYF; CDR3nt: TGTGCCAGCAGCTTGAGCGGGGAAAAAGAGACCCAGTACTTC
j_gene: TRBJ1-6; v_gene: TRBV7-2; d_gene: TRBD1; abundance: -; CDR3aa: CASSTQGAGSPLHF; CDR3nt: TGTGCCAGCAGCACACAGGGGGCCGGCTCACCCCTCCACTTT
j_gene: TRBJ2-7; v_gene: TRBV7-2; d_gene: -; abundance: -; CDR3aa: CASSLVRATSYEQYF; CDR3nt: TGTGCCAGCAGCCTGGTCAGGGCAACCTCCTACGAGCAGTACTTC
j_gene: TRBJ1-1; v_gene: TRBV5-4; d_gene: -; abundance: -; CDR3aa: CASSFGQIPEAFF; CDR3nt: TGTGCCAGCAGCTTTGGGCAAATACCTGAAGCTTTCTTT
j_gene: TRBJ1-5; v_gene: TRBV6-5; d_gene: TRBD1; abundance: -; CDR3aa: CASERTGTDQPQHF; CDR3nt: TGTGCCAGCGAAAGGACAGGGACGGATCAGCCCCAGCATTTT
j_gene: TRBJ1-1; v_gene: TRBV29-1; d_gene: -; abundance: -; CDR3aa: CSVDQGRATEAFF; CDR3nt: TGCAGCGTTGATCAGGGGAGGGCCACTGAAGCTTTCTTT
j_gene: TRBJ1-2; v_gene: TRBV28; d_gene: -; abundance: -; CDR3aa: CASSPAVGTSYGYTF; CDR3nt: TGTGCCAGCAGCCCAGCGGTCGGGACAAGCTATGGCTACACCTTC
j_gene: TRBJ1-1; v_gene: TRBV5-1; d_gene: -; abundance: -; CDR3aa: CASSLDREQAFF; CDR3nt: TGCGCCAGCAGCTTGGACAGGGAGCAAGCTTTCTTT
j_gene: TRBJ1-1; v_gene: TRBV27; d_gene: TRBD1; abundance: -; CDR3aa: CASSLGTGGRGTEAFF; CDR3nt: TGTGCCAGCAGCCTCGGGACAGGGGGAAGGGGCACTGAAGCTTTCTTT
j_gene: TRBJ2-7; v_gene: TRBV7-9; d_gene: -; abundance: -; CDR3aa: CASRGISGSYEQYF; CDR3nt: TGTGCCAGCAGAGGGATTAGCGGATCCTACGAGCAGTACTTC
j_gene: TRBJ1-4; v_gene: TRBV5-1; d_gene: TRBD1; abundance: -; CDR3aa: CASSLEGQGGKLFF; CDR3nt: TGCGCCAGCAGCTTGGAAGGACAGGGTGGAAAACTGTTTTTT
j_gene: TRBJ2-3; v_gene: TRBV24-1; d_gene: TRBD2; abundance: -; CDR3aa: CATSDSGRGLAKSTDTQYF; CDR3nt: TGTGCCACCAGTGATTCAGGGAGGGGACTAGCGAAAAGCACAGATACGCAGTATTTT
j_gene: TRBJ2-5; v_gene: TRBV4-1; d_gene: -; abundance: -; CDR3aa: CASSRSSGEETQYF; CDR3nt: TGCGCCAGCAGCCGTAGTTCCGGAGAAGAGACCCAGTACTTC
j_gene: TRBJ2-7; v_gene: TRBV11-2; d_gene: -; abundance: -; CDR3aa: CASSLDLWVGEKDEQYF; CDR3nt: TGTGCCAGCAGCTTAGATCTTTGGGTCGGGGAGAAGGACGAGCAGTACTTC
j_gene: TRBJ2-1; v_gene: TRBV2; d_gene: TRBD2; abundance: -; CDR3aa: CASTPGRGGSSYNEQFF; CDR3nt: TGTGCCAGCACCCCTGGGCGGGGGGGGAGCTCCTACAATGAGCAGTTCTTC
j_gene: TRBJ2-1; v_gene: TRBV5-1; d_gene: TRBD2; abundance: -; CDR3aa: CASSWGLADDNEQFF; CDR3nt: TGCGCCAGCAGCTGGGGACTAGCGGACGACAATGAGCAGTTCTTC
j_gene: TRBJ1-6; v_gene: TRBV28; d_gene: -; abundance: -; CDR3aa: CASSLISNSPLHF; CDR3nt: TGTGCCAGCAGCCTGATTAGCAATTCACCCCTCCACTTT
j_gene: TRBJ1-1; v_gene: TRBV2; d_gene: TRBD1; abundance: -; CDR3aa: CASSTGENTEAFF; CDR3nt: TGTGCCAGCAGTACAGGGGAGAACACTGAAGCTTTCTTT